Listed below are T cell receptor beta chains from one sample, sequenced in a study of blood T cell repertoires in COVID-19. The assay was immunoSEQ multiplex PCR, and TCRdb's table has in-frame clones only and misses some. Seen here are hundreds of thousands of clones, about 91% observed once, and the top ten hold approximately 6.6%. Sequencing was performed on peripheral blood. The receptors derive from a woman between 25 and 40 years old who had recovered from COVID-19. Both conserved end residues are part of each CDR3. The order of the fields is clone size, D gene, V gene, J gene, CDR3 protein, CDR3 DNA. D genes are given only for firm matches. Clone sizes are given selectively: once, few, many, or a class where the clone is expanded.

.	TRBD1	TRBV5-4	TRBJ1-2	CASSWTGGADGYTF	TGTGCCAGCAGCTGGACAGGGGGCGCAGATGGCTACACCTTC
.	.	TRBV5-1	TRBJ2-7	CASSSNFDIAYEQYF	TGCGCCAGCAGCTCGAACTTTGACATCGCCTACGAGCAGTACTTC
.	TRBD1	TRBV6-5	TRBJ1-3	CASSGQGNTIYF	TGTGCCAGCAGCGGACAGGGCAACACCATATATTTT
.	TRBD2	TRBV29-1	TRBJ2-5	CSVAGGHQETQYF	TGCAGCGTTGCGGGGGGGCATCAAGAGACCCAGTACTTC
.	TRBD2	TRBV9	TRBJ2-3	CASTAGGSTDTQYF	TGTGCCAGCACGGCGGGGGGGAGCACAGATACGCAGTATTTT
.	.	TRBV5-1	TRBJ2-5	CASSLATSPQYF	TGCGCCAGCAGCTTGGCCACTAGCCCCCAGTACTTC
.	TRBD1	TRBV10-3	TRBJ2-7	CAISVGTAQSEQYF	TGTGCCATCAGTGTAGGGACAGCCCAGAGCGAGCAGTACTTC
.	.	TRBV7-3	TRBJ2-7	CASSDRGSYEQYF	TGTGCCAGCAGCGACCGGGGATCCTACGAGCAGTACTTC
once	TRBD1	TRBV7-2	TRBJ2-3	CASSLAGTGGTDTQYF	TGTGCCAGCAGCTTAGCCGGGACAGGAGGCACAGATACGCAGTATTTT
.	.	TRBV5-1	TRBJ2-3	CASSLGSHRVGDTQYF	TGCGCCAGCAGCTTGGGATCCCACAGGGTAGGGGATACGCAGTATTTT
.	TRBD2	TRBV7-2	TRBJ2-7	CASSLTSGETYEQYF	TGTGCCAGCAGCTTAACTAGCGGGGAAACATACGAGCAGTACTTC
.	TRBD2	TRBV5-6	TRBJ2-1	CASSAGGNYEQFF	TGTGCCAGCAGCGCGGGGGGTAACTATGAGCAGTTCTTC
.	.	TRBV5-1	TRBJ2-3	CASSFTSSLGDTQYF	TGCGCCAGCAGCTTCACGAGCAGCCTAGGAGATACGCAGTATTTT
.	TRBD2	TRBV5-1	TRBJ2-5	CASRLAGGHQETQYF	TGCGCCAGCAGATTGGCGGGGGGACACCAAGAGACCCAGTACTTC
few	.	TRBV30	TRBJ2-7	CASKDKGLVEQYF	TGTGCCTCTAAAGACAAGGGGCTGGTCGAGCAGTACTTC
.	.	TRBV3-1/TRBV3-2	TRBJ1-2	CASSRTESNYGYTF	TGTGCCAGCAGCCGGACAGAGTCGAACTATGGCTACACCTTC
once	TRBD1	TRBV6-4	TRBJ2-6	CASSDSDRGSGANVLTF	TGTGCCAGCAGTGACTCCGACAGGGGCTCTGGGGCCAACGTCCTGACTTTC
few	TRBD2	TRBV28	TRBJ2-7	CASRLAGGETYEQYF	TGTGCCAGCAGACTAGCGGGGGGTGAGACCTACGAGCAGTACTTC
.	.	TRBV7-3	TRBJ2-1	CASSLMVSGDRFF	TGTGCCAGCAGCTTAATGGTGTCAGGGGATCGGTTCTTC
.	TRBD1	TRBV4-2	TRBJ1-3	CASSPGQGFDTIYF	TGTGCCAGCAGCCCGGGACAGGGTTTCGACACCATATATTTT
once	TRBD1	TRBV7-6	TRBJ1-2	CASSKGRGQGVNGYTF	TGTGCCAGCAGCAAAGGGAGGGGACAGGGGGTAAATGGCTACACCTTC
.	TRBD1	TRBV7-9	TRBJ1-2	CASSLTGQGVHGYTF	TGTGCCAGCAGCTTGACGGGACAGGGGGTCCATGGCTACACCTTC
.	.	TRBV6-5	TRBJ1-2	CASSYSGGGFYGYTF	TGTGCCAGCAGTTACTCAGGGGGTGGATTCTATGGCTACACCTTC